The sequence of this T cell receptor (beta chain) was determined in a study of patients and donors after allogeneic stem cell transplantation. This clonotype was seen only a few times. This CDR3 region has 12 residues. Germline V lookup: CDR1 ENHRY, CDR2 SYGVKD. J was trimmed by 7 bases and V by 3 bases; bases with no gene match: 0. TCRdb reanalysed the RT-PCR reads using MiXCR and keeps one entry per CDR3 protein. The sample has under 200,000 distinct CDR3 sequences; roughly 31% are singletons. Sequencing input: blood, either unsorted or a sorted T cell fraction (not recorded which). V is TRBV10-3 and J is TRBJ2-1; TRBD1 aligns across 7 bases. The sequence came from a human donor who was either an allogeneic HSCT recipient or a stem cell or donor lymphocyte infusion donor (not recorded which). It is not recorded whose cells these are; they may come from a transplant donor. Written as DNA, the CDR3 is TGTGCCATCAGTGACAGGGGGAATGAGCAGTTCTTC. It specifies CAISDRGNEQFF.